Listed here are 30 T cell receptor beta chains from one sample, sequenced in a study of T-cell reconstitution after alpha-beta-depleted transplantation in children. Preparing the TCRbeta library involved the use of unique molecular identifiers. TCRdb processed the PCR reads anew with MiXCR; each CDR3 protein has one entry. The data show around 78,000 distinct CDR3 sequences, with 7% to 8% seen just once and approximately 2.3% held by the top ten. This material consisted of PBMCs from the stem cell graft donor, taken from the stem cell graft. The source of these receptors is a human donor who donated a stem cell graft to a child with acute lymphoblastic leukemia.

This clonotype was detected many times. This chain joins TRBV5-1 and TRBJ2-4, with 11 bases aligning to TRBD2. The trim removed 4 bases at V and 8 bases at J, leaving 5 bases unmatched. This CDR3 spans 14 amino acids. Germline V gene data show CDR1 as SGHRS and CDR2 as YFSETQ. For the CDR3, the DNA is TGCGCCAGCAGCATAGCGGGAGGGCCGGACATTCAGTACTTC. Translation gives CASSIAGGPDIQYF. The full variable domain, with the rest looked up from reference TRBV5-1 and TRBJ2-4, is KAGVTQTPRYLIKTRGQQVTLSCSPISGHRSVSWYQQTPGQGLQFLFEYFSETQRNKGNFPGRFSGRQFSNSRSEMNVSTLELGDSALYLCASSIAGGPDIQYFGAGTRLSVL.

This clonotype was seen repeatedly, ten times or more. The J gene is TRBJ2-3, the V gene TRBV7-3; D might be TRBD1 (6 bases). V lost 4 bases and J lost 4, with 12 bases in between. Germline V gene lookup returns CDR1 SGHTA and CDR2 FQGTGA. The CDR3 totals 14 residues. This CDR3 is CASSSLGQSDTQYF. DNA for the CDR3: TGTGCCAGCAGCTCTTTAGGACAGTCAGATACGCAGTATTTT.

This rearrangement joins TRBV19 to TRBJ2-1, with D perhaps TRBD1 or TRBD2 (5 bases each). Per germline, CDR1 LNHDA and CDR2 SQIVND (reference sequence). V was pared by 6 bases and J by 10 bases, with 16 bases between. This CDR3 spans 13 amino acids. The CDR3: CASRSQGPGEQFF. CDR3 DNA: TGTGCCAGTAGGTCGCAGGGACCGGGAGAGCAGTTCTTC.

This clonotype has at least ten counts. This chain joins TRBV4-2 and TRBJ1-3; 8 bases line up with TRBD1. Germline V gene lookup returns CDR1 LGHNA and CDR2 YNFKEQ. There are 15 residues in the CDR3. The J segment lost 6 bases and the V segment lost 3 bases, leaving 7 bases of the junction unmatched. The CDR3 is CASSHAGTGVNTIYF. DNA for the CDR3: TGTGCCAGCAGCCATGCCGGGACAGGCGTAAACACCATATATTTT.

This chain joins TRBV27 and TRBJ1-1, with D perhaps TRBD1 (6 bases). The CDR3 totals 14 residues. Trimming pared 3 bases from V and 0 bases from J, leaving 8 bases between. Germline V lookup: CDR1 MNHEY, CDR2 SMNVEV (reference sequence). Written as DNA, the CDR3 is TGTGCCAGCAGTTTGAGGGACATGAACACTGAAGCTTTCTTT. It translates to CASSLRDMNTEAFF.

This sequence joins TRBV20-1 and TRBJ2-5, with D possibly called TRBD1 or TRBD2 (5 bases each). Germline CDR1 is DFQATT and CDR2 is SNEGSKA (reference sequence). The CDR3 extends over 15 amino acids. Trimming cost V 0 bases and J 5 bases, with 16 bases left between them. CDR3: CSARDRVEGSETQYF. In DNA form, the CDR3 reads TGCAGTGCTAGAGATCGAGTAGAGGGGTCGGAGACCCAGTACTTC.

The table lists this clonotype with many counts. The rearrangement uses TRBV20-1 and TRBJ2-5; TRBD1 aligns across 9 bases. Germline assignment: CDR1 DFQATT and CDR2 SNEGSKA (reference sequence). J lost 2 bases, V lost 7 bases, and 5 bases had no gene match. The CDR3 consists of 13 residues. In DNA form, the CDR3 reads TGCAGTGGGGTCGACAGGGGGCAAGAGACCCAGTACTTC. It yields the protein CSGVDRGQETQYF.

The CDR3 nucleotides are TGTGCCAGCATCACCGGATGGGGGGGCACAGATACGCAGTATTTT. Encoded protein: CASITGWGGTDTQYF. The rearrangement links TRBV6-2 or TRBV6-3 to TRBJ2-3; possibly TRBD2 for D (6 bases). The CDR3 length is 15 residues. In germline, CDR1 is MNHEY, CDR2 SVGEGT. V was cut by 7 bases and J by 1 base, with 15 bases left in between.

The chain employs TRBV4-2 and TRBJ2-7; 9 bases align to TRBD2. Germline CDR1 LGHNA, CDR2 YNFKEQ. The CDR3 contains 15 residues. The V and J ends lost 4 bases and 4 bases, in that order; junction bases with no gene match: 8. The CDR3 coding sequence is TGTGCCAGCAGCCCCGGCGCTAGCGGGATTTACGAGCAGTACTTC. Translating it yields CASSPGASGIYEQYF.

A few counts support this clonotype. J is TRBJ1-1 and V is TRBV28; possible D gene TRBD1, 6 bases. This CDR3 spans 15 amino acids. Looked up from germline, CDR1 is MDHEN and CDR2 is SYDVKM. With 2 bases removed from V and 4 bases from J, the gap between germline ends came to 14 bases. CDR3 nucleotides: TGTGCCAGCAGTTTAAGCCCACAGGGTGGCACTGAAGCTTTCTTT. Protein product: CASSLSPQGGTEAFF.

Ten or more counts support this clonotype. V and J are TRBV29-1 and TRBJ2-7; D gene ambiguous. CDR3 length: 12 amino acids. CDR1 SQVTM and CDR2 ANQGSEA come from the germline V gene. Trimming cost V 4 bases and J 6 bases, with 13 bases left between them. The CDR3 bases are TGCAGCGTTGCCCTCGCCTTGGGCGAGCAGTACTTC. This translates into CSVALALGEQYF.

Many counts were recorded for this clonotype. The J gene is TRBJ1-6, the V gene TRBV5-1; the match to TRBD1 covers 7 bases. CDR1 SGHRS and CDR2 YFSETQ come from the germline V gene. V lost 4 bases and J lost 4; bases outside the gene matches: 5. The CDR3 loop spans 15 amino acids. CDR3 loop: CASSGTGEYNSPLHF. CDR3 DNA sequence: TGCGCCAGCAGCGGCACAGGGGAATATAATTCACCCCTCCACTTT.

This clonotype was seen at least ten times. The V gene is TRBV5-1, the J gene TRBJ1-2; no clear D. Trimming pared 0 bases from V and 4 bases from J, leaving 7 bases between. The CDR3 is 13 residues long. CDR1 SGHRS and CDR2 YFSETQ come from the germline V gene. CDR3 sequence: CASSLDSSYGYTF. In nucleotides, the CDR3 is TGCGCCAGCAGCTTGGACAGCAGCTATGGCTACACCTTC. Together with reference TRBV5-1 and TRBJ1-2, the CDR3 gives the full variable domain: KAGVTQTPRYLIKTRGQQVTLSCSPISGHRSVSWYQQTPGQGLQFLFEYFSETQRNKGNFPGRFSGRQFSNSRSEMNVSTLELGDSALYLCASSLDSSYGYTFGSGTRLTVV.

This clonotype has at least ten counts. V is TRBV6-2 or TRBV6-3 and J is TRBJ2-5; 10 nucleotides match TRBD2. CDR3 length equals 16 residues. V shed 5 bases, J shed 6 bases, and the junction held 12 bases outside the gene matches. The V gene's germline CDR1 is MNHEY and CDR2 SVGEGT. In DNA, the CDR3 is TGTGCCAGCAGTCCGGGGATTTCCACTAGCGGGAAGACCCAGTACTTC. Amino acid sequence: CASSPGISTSGKTQYF.

This clonotype was picked up many times. This CDR3 is CASSPRPGSINTEAFF. Written as DNA, the CDR3 is TGTGCCAGCAGCCCGCGGCCCGGATCCATAAACACTGAAGCTTTCTTT. The J gene is TRBJ1-1, the V gene TRBV25-1; the D is unclear. V gave up 6 bases and J gave up 2 bases, with 19 bases separating them. There are 16 residues in the CDR3. From germline, CDR1 is MGHDK and CDR2 SYGVNS.

This clonotype was seen ten or more times. The chain combines TRBV13 with TRBJ1-1; the D gene is possibly TRBD1 (6 bases). CDR1 is PRHDT, CDR2 FYEKMQ, per germline (reference sequence). V gave up 2 bases and J gave up 3 bases, with 13 bases separating them. The CDR3 has 15 amino acids. In DNA form, the CDR3 reads TGTGCCAGCAGCTTACAGGGGAAAGGGGACACTGAAGCTTTCTTT. Translated, it gives CASSLQGKGDTEAFF. The entire variable domain, with the rest obtained from reference TRBV13 and TRBJ1-1, is as follows: AAGVIQSPRHLIKEKRETATLKCYPIPRHDTVYWYQQGPGQDPQFLISFYEKMQSDKGSIPDRFSAQQFSDYHSELNMSSLELGDSALYFCASSLQGKGDTEAFFGQGTRLTVV.

In its sample, this clonotype was seen many times. The junction and the germline gene differ at one end; a read error may be behind it. V usage is TRBV12-3 or TRBV12-4 and J usage is TRBJ1-5; 10 bases agree with TRBD1. This CDR3 comprises 15 residues. CDR3 region: CASSPGQGDVEPHHF. CDR3 sequence (DNA): TGTGCCAGCAGCCCCGGACAGGGGGATGTGGAACCCCATCATTTT.

The chain carries TRBV25-1 and TRBJ1-1; tentatively, D is TRBD1 (5 bases). The germline V gene has CDR1 MGHDK and CDR2 SYGVNS. Trimming removed 3 bases at V and 8 bases at J, with 10 bases between. The CDR3 runs to 12 residues. The DNA for the CDR3 is TGTGCCAGCAGTGAGGGGGAAAGCGAAGCTTTCTTT. The encoded protein is CASSEGESEAFF.

This clonotype has at least ten counts. The chain links TRBV29-1 to TRBJ1-2; 8 positions agree with TRBD1. V lost 6 bases and J lost 5; bases outside the gene matches: 5. The CDR3 sequence is 12 residues long. Germline assignment: CDR1 SQVTM and CDR2 ANQGSEA. CDR3 coding DNA: TGCAGCGTGACGGACAGGGAGTATGGCTACACCTTC. Translation gives CSVTDREYGYTF. Looking up the rest from reference TRBV29-1 and TRBJ1-2 gives the full variable domain: SAVISQKPSRDICQRGTSLTIQCQVDSQVTMMFWYRQQPGQSLTLIATANQGSEATYESGFVIDKFPISRPNLTFSTLTVSNMSPEDSSIYLCSVTDREYGYTFGSGTRLTVV.

This clonotype is medium-sized within its sample. The V and J genes are TRBV5-1 and TRBJ1-6, with 10 bases lining up with TRBD1. CDR3 length equals 14 residues. The V segment lost 5 bases and the J segment 8 bases; nucleotides outside the gene matches: 4. The germline gives CDR1 SGHRS, CDR2 YFSETQ. In DNA, the CDR3 is TGCGCCAGCAGAACCGGGACAGGGGATTCACCCCTCCACTTT. This codes for CASRTGTGDSPLHF.

This clonotype was observed a few times. V is TRBV2 and J is TRBJ2-3; weak D call: TRBD2 (6 bases). CDR1 and CDR2 (germline): SNHLY, FYNNEI. Trimming stripped 9 bases from V and 9 bases from J, with 13 bases between. This CDR3 is 11 amino acids long. The CDR3 DNA follows: TGTGCCAGTGGGGCGGGGAGCACGCAGTATTTT. Translation gives CASGAGSTQYF.

Ten or more counts support this clonotype. The chain joins TRBV2 to TRBJ2-3; 8 nucleotides align to TRBD2. CDR1 is SNHLY and CDR2 is FYNNEI in the germline V gene. The CDR3 totals 15 residues. The V and J ends lost 9 bases and 0 bases, in that order; junction bases with no gene match: 8. The CDR3 nucleotides are TGTGCCAGAAGCGGGGGCGACTCTAGCACAGATACGCAGTATTTT. Translating gives CARSGGDSSTDTQYF.

This clonotype was picked up many times. The CDR3 region is CSAPTKGLRYF. Here the CDR3 DNA reads TGCAGTGCTCCTACCAAGGGCCTAAGGTACTTC. This chain uses TRBV20-1 with TRBJ2-7, with unresolved D. Germline V gives CDR1 DFQATT, CDR2 SNEGSKA (reference sequence). This CDR3 spans 11 amino acids. Deletions cut 5 bases from V and 12 bases from J, with 17 bases between.

This clonotype was counted a few times. The V gene is TRBV6-2 or TRBV6-3, the J gene TRBJ1-1; D gene ambiguous. From germline, CDR1 is MNHEY and CDR2 SVGEGT. The CDR3 length is 12 residues. V was trimmed by 2 bases and J by 5 bases, leaving 6 bases between them. The CDR3 sequence: CASSYGWTEAFF. CDR3 DNA sequence: TGTGCCAGCAGTTACGGGTGGACTGAAGCTTTCTTT.

This clonotype was seen only a few times. This chain uses TRBV4-3 with TRBJ2-5; 9 bases are shared with TRBD2. There are 16 residues in the CDR3. Germline V gene lookup returns CDR1 LGHNA and CDR2 YSLEER. V shed 0 bases and J 6 bases; nucleotides not matched to a gene: 8. The CDR3 region has the DNA TGCGCCAGCAGCCAAGACTTGGCGGGGGGGCTGAAGACCCAGTACTTC. Translation: CASSQDLAGGLKTQYF.

This clonotype was counted at least ten times. This sequence joins TRBV7-2 and TRBJ2-5; D is possibly TRBD2 (7 bases). Germline V gives CDR1 SGHTA, CDR2 FQGNSA. The V end lost 5 bases, the J end lost 4 bases, and 11 bases lay between the germline ends. The CDR3 spans 13 residues. The CDR3 region has the DNA TGTGCCAGCAGCGTAGGGGGGGGAGAGACCCAGTACTTC. This gives the protein CASSVGGGETQYF.

This clonotype was picked up many times. The chain employs TRBV20-1 and TRBJ1-2, with D possibly matching TRBD1 (6 bases). The CDR3 loop spans 11 amino acids. In germline, CDR1 is DFQATT, CDR2 SNEGSKA (reference sequence). Trimming stripped 5 bases from V and 6 bases from J, with 10 bases between. CDR3 protein: CSAVRGDGYTF. CDR3 DNA: TGCAGTGCTGTGAGGGGGGATGGCTACACCTTC.

This sequence joins TRBV27 and TRBJ1-5; D is ambiguous. The CDR3 loop spans 16 amino acids. The germline V and J ends were trimmed by 0 bases and 7 bases, with 16 bases remaining between them. In germline, CDR1 is MNHEY, CDR2 SMNVEV (reference sequence). Here the CDR3 reads CASSLSRGYGEQPQHF. In DNA form, the CDR3 reads TGTGCCAGCAGTTTATCACGGGGATATGGGGAACAGCCCCAGCATTTT.

This clonotype was seen ten or more times. V gene TRBV12-3 or TRBV12-4 combines with J gene TRBJ1-2; D possibly corresponds to TRBD1 (6 bases). V lost 6 bases and J lost 6, with 20 bases in between. The CDR3 spans 15 residues. CDR3 DNA: TGTGCCAGCAGGCAAACCGGGACGGAGGGGGATGGCTACACCTTC. It codes for CASRQTGTEGDGYTF.

This clonotype was recorded many times. One junction end disagrees with the germline gene, perhaps due to a read error. The chain has TRBV12-3 or TRBV12-4 and TRBJ1-3, with D possibly being TRBD1 (5 bases). The CDR3 runs 13 residues. The CDR3 here is CASSSQGTNTIYF. CDR3 bases: TGTGCCAGTAGTTCCCAGGGTACGAACACCATATATTTT.